A selection of T cell receptor beta chains follows, all from one sample in a study of blood T cell repertoires in COVID-19. Assay: immunoSEQ multiplex PCR; the TCRdb copy retains only in-frame clones and omits some. The repertoire includes 40,000 to 60,000 clones, approximately 84% of them detected once, and around 4.5% sits in the top ten. Sequencing used peripheral blood. The receptors stem from a man between 50 and 59 years old with active COVID-19. CDR3s include the opening cysteine and the closing phenylalanine or tryptophan. The order of the fields is J gene, clone size, V gene, D gene, CDR3 protein, CDR3 DNA. A D gene is named only where the DNA matches it firmly. The size entry is marked missing in some rows and otherwise reads once, few, many or a size class.

>TRBJ2-7|NA|TRBV4-3|NA
CASSQDPGLSYEQYF
TGCGCCAGCAGCCAAGATCCAGGTCTTTCCTACGAGCAGTACTTC
>TRBJ2-1|NA|TRBV7-6|TRBD2
CASSPLAGGRNEQFF
TGTGCCAGCAGCCCACTAGCGGGGGGCCGCAATGAGCAGTTCTTC
>TRBJ1-5|NA|TRBV28|TRBD1
CASLTPGQGNQPQHF
TGTGCCAGCTTAACACCGGGACAGGGGAATCAGCCCCAGCATTTT
>TRBJ2-7|NA|TRBV6-6|NA
CASSHGLEQYF
TGTGCCAGCAGCCACGGTTTAGAGCAGTACTTC
>TRBJ2-3|NA|TRBV10-3|TRBD1
CAITSGPGGRGDTQYF
TGTGCCATCACCTCAGGGCCAGGGGGAAGGGGAGATACGCAGTATTTT
>TRBJ1-6|NA|TRBV28|NA
CASVGNYNSPLHF
TGTGCCAGCGTGGGCAATTATAATTCACCCCTCCACTTT
>TRBJ1-1|NA|TRBV5-8|NA
CASSLVYGFWRMNTEAFF
TGTGCCAGCAGCTTAGTATATGGGTTTTGGAGAATGAACACTGAAGCTTTCTTT
>TRBJ1-2|NA|TRBV6-2/TRBV6-3|NA
CASSYPQGRSGGYTF
TGTGCCAGCAGTTACCCCCAGGGCAGGTCGGGTGGCTACACCTTC
>TRBJ1-5|NA|TRBV6-1|NA
CASSDLGDQPQHF
TGTGCCAGCAGTGATCTCGGAGATCAGCCCCAGCATTTT
>TRBJ2-3|few|TRBV2|TRBD2
CASRGGTSGGPDTQYF
TGTGCCAGCAGAGGTGGGACTAGCGGGGGGCCAGATACGCAGTATTTT
>TRBJ2-7|NA|TRBV28|NA
CASSFIAGNHEQYF
TGTGCCAGCAGTTTCATCGCAGGGAACCACGAGCAGTACTTC
>TRBJ1-1|NA|TRBV5-1|NA
CASSLMIGGKRGKTEAFF
TGCGCCAGCAGCTTAATGATTGGGGGGAAAAGGGGAAAAACTGAAGCTTTCTTT
>TRBJ2-1|NA|TRBV27|NA
CASKRGSSYNEQFF
TGTGCCAGCAAGAGGGGGAGCTCCTACAATGAGCAGTTCTTC
>TRBJ2-7|NA|TRBV19|NA
CASSAPGNYYEQYF
TGTGCCAGTAGCGCACCGGGAAATTACTACGAGCAGTACTTC
>TRBJ1-3|NA|TRBV15|NA
CATSRDPGSGNTIYF
TGTGCCACCAGCAGAGATCCCGGCTCTGGAAACACCATATATTTT
>TRBJ2-5|NA|TRBV7-9|NA
CASSSDPGETQYF
TGTGCCAGCAGCTCGGACCCGGGGGAGACCCAGTACTTC
>TRBJ1-5|NA|TRBV9|NA
CASSVGGGNQPQHF
TGTGCCAGCAGCGTAGGCGGGGGCAATCAGCCCCAGCATTTT